This entry lists 30 T cell receptor beta chains sequenced from one sample in a study of cytomegalovirus exposure and HLA in healthy donors. Primers for the PCR totalled 60 Vbeta and 13 Jbeta. The method was immunoSEQ multiplex PCR; TCRdb's version includes in-frame clones alone and lacks a portion of them. The profile shows some 200,000 clones, about 83% of them singletons. Material: PBMCs. The receptors come from a girl aged 10-17 years in good health and CMV-seronegative.

This CDR3 reads CASSIDLGQPEQYF. In DNA form, the CDR3 reads TGTGCCAGTAGTATAGACCTCGGACAGCCCGAGCAGTACTTC. The chain carries TRBV19 and TRBJ2-7; D is perhaps TRBD1 (6 bases). Trimming took off 0 bases at V and 6 bases at J, with 12 bases between the two ends. The CDR3 has 14 residues. From germline, CDR1 is LNHDA and CDR2 SQIVND (reference sequence).

This clone has a handful of counts. The chain recombines TRBV11-2 with TRBJ2-1; D is ambiguous. The germline CDR1 and CDR2 sequences are SGHAT and FQNNGV. V was pared by 1 base and J by 3 bases, with 10 bases between. The CDR3 has 15 amino acids. CDR3 in amino acids: CASSLGLQDYNEQFF. The CDR3 nucleotides read TGTGCCAGCAGCTTAGGGCTCCAGGACTACAATGAGCAGTTCTTC. Filled out from reference TRBV11-2 and TRBJ2-1, the complete variable domain reads EAGVAQSPRYKIIEKRQSVAFWCNPISGHATLYWYQQILGQGPKLLIQFQNNGVVDDSQLPKDRFSAERLKGVDSTLKIQPAKLEDSAVYLCASSLGLQDYNEQFFGPGTRLTVL.

The chain carries TRBV6-9 and TRBJ2-5; the match to TRBD2 covers 8 bases. The J call may be mistaken, given a closer DNA end match to TRBJ2-7. CDR1 MNHGY and CDR2 SVAAGI come from the germline V gene. The CDR3 loop spans 17 amino acids. The CDR3 sequence is CASSYSLAGTPSYEQYF. The CDR3 DNA follows: TGTGCCAGCAGTTATTCCTTAGCGGGGACCCCTTCCTACGAGCAGTACTTC.

This clone was recorded once. The chain has TRBV16 and TRBJ1-1; TRBD1 agrees at 9 bases. The CDR3 contains 15 residues. Losses at the gene ends were 0 bases for V and 11 bases for J; bases not matched to a gene: 10. Per germline, CDR1 KGHSY and CDR2 FQNENV. CDR3: CASSQSIQRQGGAFF. CDR3 in DNA: TGTGCCAGCAGCCAATCGATTCAGAGACAGGGGGGTGCTTTCTTT.

V is TRBV21-1 and J is TRBJ1-5; no DNA check was done on the table's D call, TRBD1. TRBV21-1 represents a pseudogene. The CDR3 is 17 residues long. CDR3 sequence (DNA): TGTGCCAGCAGCGACCGCGTGGAAGGGGCCGGGAATCAGCCCCAGCATTTT. The encoded protein is CASSDRVEGAGNQPQHF.

This sequence joins TRBV5-1 and TRBJ2-7, with D possibly being TRBD1 (5 bases). V was clipped by 0 bases and J by 2 bases, with 9 bases between them. Germline V gene lookup returns CDR1 SGHRS and CDR2 YFSETQ. CDR3 length equals 14 residues. CDR3 sequence reads: CASSLAGSAYEQYF. CDR3 coding DNA: TGCGCCAGCAGCTTGGCAGGGTCGGCCTACGAGCAGTACTTC.

The chain carries TRBV5-1 and TRBJ2-3; D possibly corresponds to TRBD2 (6 bases). The CDR3 is 15 amino acids. Germline V gene sequence: CDR1 SGHRS, CDR2 YFSETQ. The germline V and J ends were trimmed by 4 bases and 1 base, with 13 bases remaining between them. Here the CDR3 reads CASSPSGPGTDTQYF. The CDR3 DNA reads as TGCGCCAGCAGCCCCAGCGGGCCCGGCACAGATACGCAGTATTTT.

V gene TRBV16 combines with J gene TRBJ1-3; D gene ambiguous. This CDR3 has 16 residues. CDR1 is KGHSY, CDR2 FQNENV, per germline. Trimming cost V 0 bases and J 7 bases, with 16 bases left between them. The CDR3 protein is CASSQSSDIGGNTIYF. The CDR3, as DNA: TGTGCCAGCAGCCAATCTAGCGACATAGGTGGGAACACCATATATTTT.

The chain couples TRBV19 to TRBJ2-7; weak D call: TRBD2 (5 bases). The CDR3 consists of 14 residues. Germline assignment: CDR1 LNHDA and CDR2 SQIVND (reference sequence). V shed 4 bases and J shed 2 bases, with 12 bases lying between them. The CDR3 spells CASSSLDGAYEQYF. As DNA, the CDR3 is TGTGCCAGTAGTAGCCTTGACGGGGCCTACGAGCAGTACTTC.

The chain recombines TRBV2 with TRBJ1-5, with 10 bases matching TRBD1. Trimming cost V 10 bases and J 5 bases; bases outside gene matches: 2. This CDR3 is built from 12 residues. CDR1 SNHLY and CDR2 FYNNEI come from the germline V gene. The CDR3 loop is CATGTGDQPQHF. Here the CDR3 DNA reads TGTGCCACTGGGACAGGGGATCAGCCCCAGCATTTT.

The rearrangement links TRBV7-2 to TRBJ1-5, with 8 bases lining up with TRBD1. The V gene end was trimmed by 1 base and the J gene end by 4 bases; junction bases not matched to a gene: 3. CDR3 length equals 15 residues. In germline, CDR1 is SGHTA, CDR2 FQGNSA. CDR3 in DNA: TGTGCCAGCAGCTTAGATAGGGACAGGAATCAGCCCCAGCATTTT. Its protein product is CASSLDRDRNQPQHF.

This clone was seen a handful of times. The gene calls are TRBV5-1 and TRBJ1-1; 9 bases line up with TRBD1. The CDR3 has 15 amino acids. Trimming took 3 bases from V and 5 from J; bases not matched to a gene: 8. Germline-derived CDR1 and CDR2 are SGHRS and YFSETQ. This CDR3 is CASSYGQGRGTEAFF. The CDR3 nucleotides are TGCGCCAGCAGCTACGGACAGGGGAGAGGAACTGAAGCTTTCTTT.

This chain uses TRBV6-5 with TRBJ1-1; 7 bases match TRBD1. The ends lost 6 bases at V and 0 bases at J; junction bases unmatched: 7. Germline loops: CDR1 MNHEY, CDR2 SVGAGI. The CDR3 loop spans 15 amino acids. The CDR3 spells CASSTTTGMNTEAFF. CDR3 nucleotide sequence: TGTGCCAGCAGCACCACGACAGGGATGAACACTGAAGCTTTCTTT.

The chain is built from TRBV29-1 and TRBJ2-7, with 7 positions matching TRBD2. From germline, CDR1 is SQVTM and CDR2 ANQGSEA. This CDR3 spans 20 amino acids. V trimming: 7 bases; J trimming: 3 bases; junction bases outside the gene matches: 30. CDR3 loop: CSALFSPGTKKSKPVYEQYF. DNA of the CDR3: TGCAGCGCACTATTCTCGCCCGGGACTAAAAAATCAAAGCCCGTCTACGAGCAGTACTTC.

The rearrangement links TRBV10-2 to TRBJ1-5; D gene uncertain. The germline V and J ends were trimmed by 0 bases and 6 bases, with 9 bases remaining between them. This CDR3 is 14 amino acids long. The germline V gene encodes CDR1 WSHSY and CDR2 SAAADI. The CDR3 sequence is CASSESKGGQPQHF. Here the CDR3 DNA reads TGCGCCAGCAGTGAGTCGAAGGGAGGTCAGCCCCAGCATTTT.

V is TRBV28 and J is TRBJ1-1; D is unresolved. Germline CDR1 MDHEN, CDR2 SYDVKM. This CDR3 has 14 residues. Deletions cut 6 bases from V and 5 bases from J, with 16 bases between. The CDR3 DNA reads as TGTGCCAGCAGCCCCGGTCCCGGAGGGACTGAAGCTTTCTTT. Its translation: CASSPGPGGTEAFF.

The chain uses TRBV19 and TRBJ1-2, with 8 bases lining up with TRBD1. This CDR3 contains 16 residues. Germline CDR1 LNHDA, CDR2 SQIVND (reference sequence). V lost 7 bases and J lost 0; bases outside the gene matches: 10. CDR3 residues: CASTTDRDPSNYGYTF. CDR3 coding DNA: TGTGCCAGTACTACGGACAGGGATCCATCTAACTATGGCTACACCTTC.

The chain is built from TRBV21-1 and TRBJ2-5; the D call TRBD1 from the table was never checked on the DNA. TRBV21-1 is assigned pseudogene status. The CDR3 is made up of 15 amino acids. In DNA form, the CDR3 reads TGTGCCAGCAGCCTCCCGACAGGATGTAGGGAGACCCAGTACTTC. The encoded protein is CASSLPTGCRETQYF.

This clone was found once. The rearrangement joins TRBV19 to TRBJ2-5, with 7 bases that match TRBD2. Per germline, CDR1 LNHDA and CDR2 SQIVND (reference sequence). J lost 5 bases, V lost 5 bases, and 8 bases had no gene match. The CDR3 is made up of 14 amino acids. CDR3 residues: CASSSLAVGETQYF. The CDR3 DNA reads as TGTGCCAGTAGTTCCCTAGCGGTTGGGGAGACCCAGTACTTC.

This clone was observed a handful of times. The chain combines TRBV28 with TRBJ1-2, with D uncertain. This CDR3 spans 13 amino acids. Germline V gene data show CDR1 as MDHEN and CDR2 as SYDVKM. The V end lost 5 bases, the J end lost 4 bases, and 11 bases lay between the germline ends. CDR3 sequence: CASSPDGRYGYTF. In DNA form, the CDR3 reads TGTGCCAGCAGTCCCGATGGCCGCTATGGCTACACCTTC.

The chain is built from TRBV7-8 and TRBJ2-4; 7 bases map to TRBD1. Per germline, CDR1 SGHVS and CDR2 FQNEAQ. This CDR3 has 14 amino acids. The V segment lost 3 bases and the J segment 7 bases; nucleotides outside the gene matches: 6. The CDR3 nucleotides read TGTGCCAGCAGCTTTGACAGGGAAAGGAACATTCAGTACTTC. Translation: CASSFDRERNIQYF.

The chain employs TRBV7-6 and TRBJ1-3; D is undetermined. V lost 3 bases and J 0 bases, leaving 9 bases between the germline ends. The germline gives CDR1 SGHVS, CDR2 FNYEAQ. The CDR3 covers 15 residues. The CDR3 reads CASSLASRSGNTIYF. CDR3 sequence (DNA): TGTGCCAGCAGCTTGGCATCCCGCTCTGGAAACACCATATATTTT.

The chain joins TRBV23-1 to TRBJ2-7; weak D call: TRBD2 (6 bases). TRBV23-1 is flagged as an ORF with uncertain function. V shed 2 bases and J shed 2 bases, with 22 bases lying between them. This CDR3 is built from 18 residues. The CDR3 loop is CASSQGHRGFQSTYEQYF. In nucleotides, the CDR3 is TGCGCCAGCAGTCAAGGACATCGGGGGTTCCAATCAACCTACGAGCAGTACTTC.

This chain connects TRBV21-1 to TRBJ2-4; the listed D gene, TRBD2, was not tested against the DNA. TRBV21-1 is a pseudogene segment. CDR3 length: 16 amino acids. The CDR3 loop reads CASSKVEGLAKNIQYF. CDR3 coding DNA: TGTGCCAGCAGCAAAGTGGAGGGGCTAGCCAAAAACATTCAGTACTTC.

V usage is TRBV11-1 and J usage is TRBJ2-5; 8 positions match TRBD1. The V gene end was trimmed by 6 bases and the J gene end by 5 bases; junction bases not matched to a gene: 11. CDR1 and CDR2 (germline): SGHAT, FQDESV (reference sequence). The CDR3 contains 15 residues. CDR3 nucleotide sequence: TGTGCCAGCAGTAAAAACCCAGGGGGCTGGGAGACCCAGTACTTC. Translated: CASSKNPGGWETQYF.

The V call is TRBV11-2, the J call TRBJ1-6, with 8 bases fitting TRBD1. With V trimmed by 3 bases and J by 7 bases, 5 bases remained unmatched. The CDR3 totals 15 residues. Looked up from germline, CDR1 is SGHAT and CDR2 is FQNNGV. The CDR3 reads CASSFDDRGNSPLHF. CDR3 nucleotides: TGTGCCAGCAGCTTCGATGACAGGGGAAATTCACCCCTCCACTTT.

The chain carries TRBV9 and TRBJ1-2; D unresolved. The CDR3 sequence is 13 residues long. The V gene lost 4 bases and the J gene lost 3 bases, with 10 bases spanning the gap. Germline CDR1 SGDLS, CDR2 YYNGEE. The CDR3 loop is CASSSTPDYGYTF. In DNA form, the CDR3 reads TGTGCCAGCAGCTCCACCCCGGACTATGGCTACACCTTC.

The J gene is TRBJ1-2, the V gene TRBV7-9; 11 bases fit TRBD1. The V and J ends lost 6 bases and 1 base, in that order; junction bases with no gene match: 7. This CDR3 has 16 amino acids. CDR1 is SEHNR and CDR2 is FQNEAQ in the germline V gene (reference sequence). The CDR3 spells CASSSGTGGLNYGYTF. For the CDR3, the DNA is TGTGCCAGCAGTTCCGGGACAGGGGGACTTAACTATGGCTACACCTTC. The full variable domain, its missing parts supplied by reference TRBV7-9 and TRBJ1-2, is DTGVSQNPRHKITKRGQNVTFRCDPISEHNRLYWYRQTLGQGPEFLTYFQNEAQLEKSRLLSDRFSAERPKGSFSTLEIQRTEQGDSAMYLCASSSGTGGLNYGYTFGSGTRLTVV.

The chain employs TRBV29-1 and TRBJ2-1, with 8 bases that match TRBD2. J lost 7 bases, V lost 7 bases, and 12 bases had no gene match. The CDR3 is made up of 14 amino acids. Germline loops: CDR1 SQVTM, CDR2 ANQGSEA. CDR3 protein: CSAGLARGLNEQFF. As DNA, the CDR3 is TGCAGCGCCGGACTAGCTCGGGGGTTGAATGAGCAGTTCTTC.

The CDR3 region has the DNA TGTGCCAGCAGCCCATGGACAGGGAGTCGTGGAAACACCATATATTTT. Amino acid sequence: CASSPWTGSRGNTIYF. The gene calls are TRBV9 and TRBJ1-3; 8 bases are a match to TRBD1. With V trimmed by 4 bases and J by 3 bases, 9 bases remained unmatched. This CDR3 is 16 amino acids long. Germline V CDR1 and CDR2: SGDLS, YYNGEE.